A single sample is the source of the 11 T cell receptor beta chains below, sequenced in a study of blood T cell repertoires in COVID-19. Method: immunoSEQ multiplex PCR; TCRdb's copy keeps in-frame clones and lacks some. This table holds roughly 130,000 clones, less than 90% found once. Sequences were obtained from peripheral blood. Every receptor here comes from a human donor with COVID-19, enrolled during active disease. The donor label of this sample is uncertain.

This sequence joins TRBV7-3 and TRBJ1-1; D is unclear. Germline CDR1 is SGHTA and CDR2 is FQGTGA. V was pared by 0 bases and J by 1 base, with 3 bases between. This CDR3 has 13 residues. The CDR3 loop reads CASSLTGNTEAFF. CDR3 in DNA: TGTGCCAGCAGCTTAACCGGGAACACTGAAGCTTTCTTT.

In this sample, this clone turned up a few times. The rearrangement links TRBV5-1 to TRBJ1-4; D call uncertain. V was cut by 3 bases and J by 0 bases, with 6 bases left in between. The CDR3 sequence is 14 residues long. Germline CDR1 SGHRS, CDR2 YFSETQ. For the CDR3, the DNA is TGCGCCAGCAGCTGGAGGTCAACTAATGAAAAACTGTTTTTT. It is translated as CASSWRSTNEKLFF.

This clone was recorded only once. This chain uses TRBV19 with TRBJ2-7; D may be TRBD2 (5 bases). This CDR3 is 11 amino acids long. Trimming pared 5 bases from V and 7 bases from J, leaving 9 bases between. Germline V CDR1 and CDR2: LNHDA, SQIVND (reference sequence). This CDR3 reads CASSSTGEQYF. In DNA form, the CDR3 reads TGTGCCAGTAGTTCTACGGGAGAGCAGTACTTC.

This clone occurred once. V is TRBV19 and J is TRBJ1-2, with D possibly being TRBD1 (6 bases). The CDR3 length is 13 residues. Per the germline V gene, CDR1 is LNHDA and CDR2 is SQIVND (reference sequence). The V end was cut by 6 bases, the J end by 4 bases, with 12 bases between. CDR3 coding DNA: TGTGCCAGTAGGCCTGGGGGGGCCTATGGCTACACCTTC. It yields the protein CASRPGGAYGYTF. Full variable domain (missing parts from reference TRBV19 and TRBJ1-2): DGGITQSPKYLFRKEGQNVTLSCEQNLNHDAMYWYRQDPGQGLRLIYYSQIVNDFQKGDIAEGYSVSREKKESFPLTVTSAQKNPTAFYLCASRPGGAYGYTFGSGTRLTVV.

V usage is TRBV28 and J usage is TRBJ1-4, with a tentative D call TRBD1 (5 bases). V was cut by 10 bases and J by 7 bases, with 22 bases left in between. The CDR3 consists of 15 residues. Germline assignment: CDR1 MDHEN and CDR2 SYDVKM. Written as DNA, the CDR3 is TGTGCCACCGCCCCTGGGGGGGAAGGCGGTGAAAAACTGTTTTTT. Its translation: CATAPGGEGGEKLFF. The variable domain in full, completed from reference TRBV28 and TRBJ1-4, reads DVKVTQSSRYLVKRTGEKVFLECVQDMDHENMFWYRQDPGLGLRLIYFSYDVKMKEKGDIPEGYSVSREKKERFSLILESASTNQTSMYLCATAPGGEGGEKLFFGSGTQLSVL.

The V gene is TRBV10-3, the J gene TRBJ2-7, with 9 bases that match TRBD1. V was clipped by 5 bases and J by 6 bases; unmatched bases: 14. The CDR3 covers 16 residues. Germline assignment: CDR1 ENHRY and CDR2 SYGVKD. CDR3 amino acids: CAISTRQGGFSSEQYF. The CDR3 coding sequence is TGTGCCATCAGTACCCGACAGGGGGGATTTTCAAGCGAGCAGTACTTC.

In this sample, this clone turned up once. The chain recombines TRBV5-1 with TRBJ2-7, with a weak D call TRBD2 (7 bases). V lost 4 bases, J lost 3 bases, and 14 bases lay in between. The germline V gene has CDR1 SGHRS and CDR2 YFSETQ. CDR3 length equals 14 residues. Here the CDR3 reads CASSPTGTNYEQYF. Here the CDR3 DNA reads TGCGCCAGCAGCCCAACAGGGACTAACTACGAGCAGTACTTC.

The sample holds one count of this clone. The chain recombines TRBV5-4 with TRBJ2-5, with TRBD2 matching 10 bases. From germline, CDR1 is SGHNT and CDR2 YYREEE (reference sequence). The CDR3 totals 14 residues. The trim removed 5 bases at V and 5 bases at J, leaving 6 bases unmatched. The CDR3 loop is CASSQAGGHETQYF. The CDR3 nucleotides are TGTGCCAGCAGTCAAGCGGGGGGGCACGAGACCCAGTACTTC.

The CDR3 loop reads CASSPSLAGDFSGELFF. The CDR3 region has the DNA TGCGCCAGCAGCCCCTCCTTGGCGGGGGATTTTAGCGGGGAGCTGTTTTTT. The chain recombines TRBV5-1 with TRBJ2-2; 7 nucleotides line up with TRBD2. J was trimmed by 7 bases and V by 4 bases; bases with no gene match: 16. Germline V gene lookup returns CDR1 SGHRS and CDR2 YFSETQ. CDR3 size: 17 residues.

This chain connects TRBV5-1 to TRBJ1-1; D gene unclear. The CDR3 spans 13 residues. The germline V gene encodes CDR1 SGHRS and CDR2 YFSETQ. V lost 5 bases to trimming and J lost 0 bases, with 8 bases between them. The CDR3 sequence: CASSKTMNTEAFF. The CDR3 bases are TGCGCCAGCAGTAAAACAATGAACACTGAAGCTTTCTTT.

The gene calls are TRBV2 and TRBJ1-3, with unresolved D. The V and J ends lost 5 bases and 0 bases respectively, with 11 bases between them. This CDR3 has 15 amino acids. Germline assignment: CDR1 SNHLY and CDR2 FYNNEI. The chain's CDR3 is CASSREGSSGNTIYF. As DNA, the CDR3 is TGTGCCAGCAGTCGCGAGGGAAGCTCTGGAAACACCATATATTTT.